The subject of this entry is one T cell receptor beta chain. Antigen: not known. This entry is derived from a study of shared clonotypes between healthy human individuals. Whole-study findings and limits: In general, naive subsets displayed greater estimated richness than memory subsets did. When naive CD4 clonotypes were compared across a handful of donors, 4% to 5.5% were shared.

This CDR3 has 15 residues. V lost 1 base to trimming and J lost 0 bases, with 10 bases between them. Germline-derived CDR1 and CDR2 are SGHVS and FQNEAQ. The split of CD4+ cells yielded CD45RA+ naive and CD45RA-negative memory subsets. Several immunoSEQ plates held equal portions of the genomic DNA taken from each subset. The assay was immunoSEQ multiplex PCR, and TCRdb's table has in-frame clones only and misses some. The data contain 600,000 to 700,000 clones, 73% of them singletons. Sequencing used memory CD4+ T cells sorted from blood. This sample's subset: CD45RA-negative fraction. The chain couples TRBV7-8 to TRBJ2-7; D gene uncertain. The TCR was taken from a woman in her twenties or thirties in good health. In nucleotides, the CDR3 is TGTGCCAGCAGCTTAGGCGGCGCGAGCTCCTACGAGCAGTACTTC. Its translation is CASSLGGASSYEQYF.